Sequencing of this TCR beta chain was carried out in a study of T cell responses to AZD1222 COVID-19 vaccine. CDR1 MNHEY and CDR2 SMNVEV come from the germline V gene (reference sequence). The CDR3 sequence is 16 residues long. Unmatched junction bases numbered 8, after V lost 4 bases and J lost 0 bases. The sample holds a few counts of this clone. The antigen remains unidentified. Study-wide points: At study baseline, merely six AZD1222 recipients were seropositive. Clonal diversity was possibly underestimated; the donors were predominantly white British and more often female. There were vaccine-associated CD4 TCRs across spike, dominant at 160-218 and 743-854.

Sequencing was performed with immunoSEQ multiplex PCR; in TCRdb, only in-frame clones are kept and a portion is missing. Found here are 100,000 to 120,000 clones, approximately 89% of them singletons; the top ten hold over 3%. The V call is TRBV27, the J call TRBJ2-7; 8 bases fit TRBD1. Sequencing was performed on peripheral blood, taken on day 0 of MenACWY control vaccination. This clonotype was sampled from an adult in good health. The CDR3 spells CASSSYRGSLSYEQYF. In DNA, the CDR3 is TGTGCCAGCAGTTCATACAGGGGGAGTCTCTCCTACGAGCAGTACTTC.